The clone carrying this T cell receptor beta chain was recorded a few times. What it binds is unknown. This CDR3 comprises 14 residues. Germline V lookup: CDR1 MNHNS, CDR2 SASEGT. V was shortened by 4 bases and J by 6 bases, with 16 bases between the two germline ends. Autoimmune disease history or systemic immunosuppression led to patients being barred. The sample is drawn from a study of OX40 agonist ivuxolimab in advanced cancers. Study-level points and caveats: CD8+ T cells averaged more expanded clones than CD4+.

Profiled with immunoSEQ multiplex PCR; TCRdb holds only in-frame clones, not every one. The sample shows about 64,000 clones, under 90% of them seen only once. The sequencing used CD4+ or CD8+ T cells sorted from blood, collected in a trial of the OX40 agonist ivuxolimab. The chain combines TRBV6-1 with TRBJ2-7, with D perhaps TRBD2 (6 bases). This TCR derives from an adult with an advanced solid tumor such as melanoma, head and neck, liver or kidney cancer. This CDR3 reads CASSVPGLSSEQYF. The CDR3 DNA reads TGTGCCAGCAGTGTACCGGGACTCTCTAGCGAGCAGTACTTC.